The rows below give T cell receptor beta chains drawn from one sample of a study of blood T cell repertoires in COVID-19. Data came from immunoSEQ multiplex PCR; TCRdb stores just in-frame clones and leaves some out. The repertoire holds roughly 250,000 clones, with about 80% as singletons. Sequencing used peripheral blood. The source of these receptors is a woman between 45 and 60 years old with acute or convalescent COVID-19. The CDR3 runs from the conserved cysteine through the conserved F or W. A D gene is named only where the DNA matches it firmly. Clone size is shown for a subset of rows, as once, few, many or a class of expanded clone.

CDR3 DNA,CDR3 protein,clone size,V gene,CDR3 length,D gene,J gene
TGTGCCAGCAGCTTAGACAGTCTCTATGGCTACACCTTC,CASSLDSLYGYTF,NA,TRBV12-3/TRBV12-4,13,NA,TRBJ1-2
TGCGCCAGCAGCGTTGCCCTCCTAGAGGGTGAGCAGTTCTTC,CASSVALLEGEQFF,NA,TRBV5-1,14,NA,TRBJ2-1
TGCAGCGTTGTTGGAACAGCGGATGGGGCCAACGTCCTGACTTTC,CSVVGTADGANVLTF,NA,TRBV29-1,15,NA,TRBJ2-6
TGTGCCAGCAGCAGGGTCCTCCTCACAGATACGCAGTATTTT,CASSRVLLTDTQYF,NA,TRBV2,14,NA,TRBJ2-3
TGTGCCAGCAGCACCGGGACTTTGAATAGCAATCAGCCCCAGCATTTT,CASSTGTLNSNQPQHF,NA,TRBV28,16,NA,TRBJ1-5
TGTGCCAGCAGCTCGAGACTAGCGGGGGGTTTATACGAGCAGTACTTC,CASSSRLAGGLYEQYF,NA,TRBV7-2,16,TRBD2,TRBJ2-7
TGTGCCAGCAGCAATAGCGCTCGGGGGAGGGCCTTCTCGGGGACCAGGGATACGCAGTATTTT,CASSNSARGRAFSGTRDTQYF,NA,TRBV21-1,21,NA,TRBJ2-3
TGTGCCAGCAGTTCCCAGGGTGCTAACTATGGCTACACCTTC,CASSSQGANYGYTF,few,TRBV7-9,14,NA,TRBJ1-2
TGTGCCAGTAGTAACAGGGGGCGCGACACCGGGGAGCTGTTTTTT,CASSNRGRDTGELFF,NA,TRBV19,15,TRBD1,TRBJ2-2
TGTGCCAGCAGTGAAGGGGGGACATTCCAAGAGACCCAGTACTTC,CASSEGGTFQETQYF,NA,TRBV6-1,15,NA,TRBJ2-5
TGTGCCAGCAGCCAAGATACGGACACTCGCACCCAGTACTTC,CASSQDTDTRTQYF,NA,TRBV3-1/TRBV3-2,14,NA,TRBJ2-5
TGTGCCAGCAGCTTTTACCTAGCGGCAGTAACGATCTACAATGAGCAGTTCTTC,CASSFYLAAVTIYNEQFF,NA,TRBV5-8,18,TRBD2,TRBJ2-1
TGTGCCAGCAGCCCAGTCCCCTCGGAGACCCAGTACTTC,CASSPVPSETQYF,NA,TRBV5-4,13,NA,TRBJ2-5
TGTGCCAGCGGGGACACGAAGGGTTCACCCCTCCACTTT,CASGDTKGSPLHF,NA,TRBV6-5,13,NA,TRBJ1-6
TGCGCCAGCACCCCACAGGGGTCTAGCACAGATACGCAGTATTTT,CASTPQGSSTDTQYF,few,TRBV5-1,15,TRBD1,TRBJ2-3
TGCGCCAGCAGCCAAGTTAAGAGCTCCTATAATTCACCCCTCCACTTT,CASSQVKSSYNSPLHF,NA,TRBV4-1,16,NA,TRBJ1-6
TGTGCCAGCAGCTTATCGATCGGGTCGGGGGCTTTCTTT,CASSLSIGSGAFF,NA,TRBV7-2,13,NA,TRBJ1-1
TGTGCCAGCAGCGGGGGACAGGGCAACTATGGCTACACCTTC,CASSGGQGNYGYTF,NA,TRBV7-9,14,TRBD1,TRBJ1-2
TGTGCCAGCAGCTTTGGCAATTCACCCCTCCACTTT,CASSFGNSPLHF,NA,TRBV7-6,12,NA,TRBJ1-6
TGTGCCAGCAGCAACGGACAGGGGGCGTTGGGCACTGAAGCTTTCTTT,CASSNGQGALGTEAFF,NA,TRBV11-3,16,TRBD1,TRBJ1-1
TGTGCCAGCATGCCCAGGGCCGATAATTCACCCCTCCACTTT,CASMPRADNSPLHF,NA,TRBV7-2,14,NA,TRBJ1-6
TGTGCCAGCAGCCAAGTGTCAGACAATCAGCCCCAGCATTTT,CASSQVSDNQPQHF,NA,TRBV3-1/TRBV3-2,14,NA,TRBJ1-5
TGTGCCAGCAGACCGACTAGCGCCCCCCAAGTGGGGCAGTTCTTC,CASRPTSAPQVGQFF,NA,TRBV7-2,15,TRBD2,TRBJ2-1
TGTGCCAGTTCAGACAGGAGCCCTTACGAGCAGTACTTC,CASSDRSPYEQYF,NA,TRBV19,13,NA,TRBJ2-7
TGTGCCAGCAGTCCACTACATATACTGACAGGCCTTTCCTATGGCTACACCTTC,CASSPLHILTGLSYGYTF,NA,TRBV28,18,NA,TRBJ1-2
TGTGCCAGCAGTTACATTGGACTAGATTCTCGGACCCAGTACTTC,CASSYIGLDSRTQYF,NA,TRBV6-6,15,TRBD2,TRBJ2-5
TGTGCCAGCAGCCCCTCCCCCAGGTATTCGGGGGATACGCAGTATTTT,CASSPSPRYSGDTQYF,NA,TRBV9,16,NA,TRBJ2-3
TGTGCCAGCAGTTCCGCAGGCTATAATTCACCCCTCCACTTT,CASSSAGYNSPLHF,NA,TRBV28,14,NA,TRBJ1-6
TGCGCCAGCAGCCTCCAGGGGGCCCTGGCAGATACGCAGTATTTT,CASSLQGALADTQYF,NA,TRBV5-1,15,TRBD1,TRBJ2-3
TGTGCCAGCAGCTTAGTGGTATGGCGACAGGGGGTTTCCGGAAACACCATATATTTT,CASSLVVWRQGVSGNTIYF,few,TRBV7-9,19,TRBD1,TRBJ1-3
TGCAGCGTGAGGGGTCAGGGGACCTACGAGCAGTACTTC,CSVRGQGTYEQYF,NA,TRBV29-1,13,NA,TRBJ2-7
TGTGCCAGCAGCCTAAAGGCCGGGACAGGGGGCTCCGGGGAGCTGTTTTTT,CASSLKAGTGGSGELFF,NA,TRBV3-1/TRBV3-2,17,TRBD1,TRBJ2-2
TGTGCCAGCAGCTTACGAGGGGGGGGGATCACAGATACGCAGTATTTT,CASSLRGGGITDTQYF,few,TRBV7-2,16,NA,TRBJ2-3
TGCGCCAACAAGCCGGGCCCTAGCGAGCCCTACGAGCAGTACTTC,CANKPGPSEPYEQYF,once,TRBV23-1,15,NA,TRBJ2-7
TGTGCCAGTAGGAGCCCCGACAGGGTGTGGGGCTACACCTTC,CASRSPDRVWGYTF,once,TRBV19,14,TRBD1,TRBJ1-2
TGTGCCAGTAGTATCGGGTTTACTAATGAAAAACTGTTTTTT,CASSIGFTNEKLFF,NA,TRBV19,14,NA,TRBJ1-4
TGTGCCAGCAATGAGCGGGCAAGCTCCTACAATGAGCAGTTCTTC,CASNERASSYNEQFF,NA,TRBV9,15,NA,TRBJ2-1
TGTGCCAGCAGTCTAGCGGGGGAGGGGGCTTTCTTT,CASSLAGEGAFF,once,TRBV7-9,12,NA,TRBJ1-1
TGTGCCAGCAGCCTCCTGGGGGGTCGAGAGACCCAGTACTTC,CASSLLGGRETQYF,NA,TRBV3-1/TRBV3-2,14,NA,TRBJ2-5
TGTGCCAGCAGCTTGTTCCCCATGACAGGTGACTATGGCTACACCTTC,CASSLFPMTGDYGYTF,few,TRBV5-6,16,NA,TRBJ1-2
TGTGCCAGCAGCGCCTCAGGGGGCGATGAAAAACTGTTTTTT,CASSASGGDEKLFF,NA,TRBV5-5,14,TRBD1,TRBJ1-4
TGTGCCACTAAACAGGGGGCCGGGGAGCTGTTTTTT,CATKQGAGELFF,NA,TRBV5-5,12,TRBD1,TRBJ2-2
TGTGCCAGCAGCGCCCCAGGGATCAATCAGCCCCAGCATTTT,CASSAPGINQPQHF,NA,TRBV9,14,NA,TRBJ1-5
TGTGCCAGCAGCTCGGACAGGGCTGGTAATTCACCCCTCCACTTT,CASSSDRAGNSPLHF,NA,TRBV7-2,15,TRBD1,TRBJ1-6
TGCGCCAGCAGCCAATGGGGGGTTACTAGCACAGATACGCAGTATTTT,CASSQWGVTSTDTQYF,NA,TRBV5-1,16,NA,TRBJ2-3
TGCGCCAGCAGCCAAGCCCGGGAGCCTCGAGAGCAGTACTTC,CASSQAREPREQYF,NA,TRBV4-1,14,NA,TRBJ2-7
TGCGCCAGCAGCCCCACTAGCGGCACAGATACGCAGTATTTT,CASSPTSGTDTQYF,NA,TRBV5-1,14,TRBD2,TRBJ2-3
TGCGCCAGCAGCCAAGAGGCCGTTAATGAAAAACTGTTTTTT,CASSQEAVNEKLFF,NA,TRBV4-1,14,NA,TRBJ1-4
TGTGCCAGTAGGGAAACAGGGGGGCAACCCTACGAGCAGTACTTC,CASRETGGQPYEQYF,NA,TRBV19,15,TRBD1,TRBJ2-7
TGCGCCAGCAGCTTAGTACTAGCGATGAGCACAGATACGCAGTATTTT,CASSLVLAMSTDTQYF,NA,TRBV5-1,16,TRBD2,TRBJ2-3
TGTGCCAGTAGTGCCGGGAACAGGGGCTACGAGCAGTACTTC,CASSAGNRGYEQYF,NA,TRBV19,14,TRBD1,TRBJ2-7
TGTGCCAGCAGCCAAGATCCTTCGGGGATCAGCACAGATACGCAGTATTTT,CASSQDPSGISTDTQYF,NA,TRBV14,17,NA,TRBJ2-3
TGTGCCAGCAGTTACTCGAGGAATCAGCCCCAGCATTTT,CASSYSRNQPQHF,NA,TRBV6-2/TRBV6-3,13,NA,TRBJ1-5
TGTGCCAGCAGCCCTCCGGGTAGTTGGACCCAGTACTTC,CASSPPGSWTQYF,NA,TRBV6-2/TRBV6-3,13,NA,TRBJ2-5
TGTGCCAGCACCGAACTAGCGGGCACAGATACGCAGTATTTT,CASTELAGTDTQYF,NA,TRBV2,14,TRBD2,TRBJ2-3
TGTGCCAGCAGCCAAGGCCCAGTATACGAGCAGTACTTC,CASSQGPVYEQYF,NA,TRBV4-2,13,NA,TRBJ2-7